This T cell receptor beta chain was identified during a study of blood T cells in healthy people across ages. Germline CDR1 is SEHNR and CDR2 is FQNEAQ (reference sequence). This CDR3 region has 16 residues. Healthy Caucasian individuals from Russia aged roughly 6 to 90 served as donors. A second PCR of 7 to 11 cycles used a sample-barcoded 5' primer and a J-beta primer mix. Each cDNA was tagged by a template-switch adaptor containing 12 random nucleotides. MiXCR, applied by TCRdb to the 5' RACE reads, yields one record per CDR3 protein. The sample holds more than 500,000 distinct CDR3 sequences; about 27% are singletons and the top ten take about 3.9%. The same specimen was also included in a second study, on T cells of mothers and their children. That work adds: Comparable shaping of TCR recombination output by thymic selection was observed in related and unrelated pairs.

The receptor comes from a boy aged 2 to 10 in good health. The J gene is TRBJ2-5, the V gene TRBV7-9; TRBD2 aligns across 9 bases. The closer fit of TRBJ2-7 to the DNA end suggests the J call may be wrong. The sequencing sample was made of blood. The CDR3 reads CASSQTGTSHSYEQYF. CDR3 bases: TGTGCCAGCAGCCAAACTGGGACTAGCCACTCCTACGAGCAGTACTTC.